The clone carrying this T cell receptor (beta chain) was picked up a small number of times. Its antigen is not identified. CDR3 length: 19 amino acids. V was clipped by 1 base and J by 2 bases, with 22 bases between them. TCRdb reprocessed the 5' RACE reads via MiXCR and lists one record per CDR3 protein. Of some 350,000 distinct CDR3 sequences in the sample, roughly 8.7% were seen once. The data stem from a study of T cells after yellow fever vaccination. Study-wide results and caveats: There was a small share of clonotypes that showed up in both the CD4 and CD8 compartments.

This chain connects TRBV12-3 or TRBV12-4 to TRBJ2-3; tentative D call: TRBD2 (6 bases). This TCR was sampled from a man between 18 and 29 years old who received the YFV17D yellow fever vaccine. The specimen comprised PBMCs, sampled on the day of the first yellow fever vaccination. CDR3 sequence reads: CASSLVGGVPDGLTDTQYF. For the CDR3, the DNA is TGTGCCAGCAGTTTAGTGGGAGGTGTCCCCGACGGCCTCACAGATACGCAGTATTTT.